This TCR beta chain was captured in a study of sequential checkpoint blockade in melanoma. Treatment described: randomized to nivolumab then ipilimumab (arm A) or the reverse (arm B). V lost 6 bases, J lost 6 bases, and 12 bases lay in between. The CDR3 contains 13 residues. Germline lookup yields CDR1 LNHDA and CDR2 SQIVND (reference sequence). The assay was immunoSEQ multiplex PCR, and TCRdb's table has in-frame clones only and misses some. Of some 30,000 clones listed, around nine tenths are singletons. The chain couples TRBV19 to TRBJ2-1; D might be TRBD1 (6 bases). The input for sequencing was CD8+ T cells sorted from blood (inferred from file names), taken from a patient given nivolumab and ipilimumab in sequence. The TCR comes from a human donor with melanoma. Here the CDR3 DNA reads TGTGCCAGTAGCCCCGGGACACCCAATGAGCAGTTCTTC. It encodes CASSPGTPNEQFF. Full variable domain (remainder filled in from reference TRBV19 and TRBJ2-1): DGGITQSPKYLFRKEGQNVTLSCEQNLNHDAMYWYRQDPGQGLRLIYYSQIVNDFQKGDIAEGYSVSREKKESFPLTVTSAQKNPTAFYLCASSPGTPNEQFFGPGTRLTVL.